This T cell receptor beta chain comes out of a study of cytomegalovirus exposure and HLA in healthy donors. In germline, CDR1 is LNHDA, CDR2 SQIVND (reference sequence). This CDR3 has 15 residues. The ends lost 1 base at V and 4 bases at J; junction bases unmatched: 4. Both 60 Vbeta primers and 13 Jbeta primers went into the PCR. Repertoires were generated with immunoSEQ multiplex PCR, while TCRdb's copy carries only in-frame clones and drops some. The top ten hold less than 4% of the sample, which has roughly 150,000 clones, nearly 85% seen once. The clonotype comes from a male donor in good health and CMV-seronegative. The chain recombines TRBV19 with TRBJ2-7; 10 nucleotides align to TRBD1. Sequenced: PBMCs. The CDR3 DNA is TGTGCCAGTAGTATAGCTGGGGGACAGGGGTACGAGCAGTACTTC. Amino acid sequence: CASSIAGGQGYEQYF.